This T cell receptor beta chain was profiled in a study of T cells in Graves' hyperthyroidism and ophthalmopathy. General study results and limits: Researchers found most expanded thyroid clonotypes above 0.001 in blood as well.

This clonotype was detected ten times or more. Its cognate antigen is unknown. Amplification of TCR beta CDR3 regions used RNA as the template. The HTBI primer set drove a first-round RT-PCR of the TCR CDR3. TCRdb analysed the multiplex PCR reads with MiXCR anew, one entry per CDR3 protein. The profile shows about 690,000 distinct CDR3 sequences, roughly 17% of them singletons. Germline-derived CDR1 and CDR2 are SNHLY and FYNNEI. Germline trimming cut 4 bases from V and 2 bases from J; bases unmatched to any gene: 4. This CDR3 is built from 15 residues. An absence of ophthalmopathy progression within 18 months meant stable Graves' hyperthyroidism. Used for diagnoses were clinical symptoms, serum thyroxine and TRAb, thyroid ultrasound and orbital computed tomography.

J is TRBJ2-7 and V is TRBV2; 11 nucleotides match TRBD1. The sample comprised blood. This receptor was taken from a man aged 50 to 59 with Graves' hyperthyroidism. The CDR3 region has the DNA TGTGCCAGCAGTGGAACGGGACAGGGGGCCTACGAGCAGTACTTC. It yields the protein CASSGTGQGAYEQYF.